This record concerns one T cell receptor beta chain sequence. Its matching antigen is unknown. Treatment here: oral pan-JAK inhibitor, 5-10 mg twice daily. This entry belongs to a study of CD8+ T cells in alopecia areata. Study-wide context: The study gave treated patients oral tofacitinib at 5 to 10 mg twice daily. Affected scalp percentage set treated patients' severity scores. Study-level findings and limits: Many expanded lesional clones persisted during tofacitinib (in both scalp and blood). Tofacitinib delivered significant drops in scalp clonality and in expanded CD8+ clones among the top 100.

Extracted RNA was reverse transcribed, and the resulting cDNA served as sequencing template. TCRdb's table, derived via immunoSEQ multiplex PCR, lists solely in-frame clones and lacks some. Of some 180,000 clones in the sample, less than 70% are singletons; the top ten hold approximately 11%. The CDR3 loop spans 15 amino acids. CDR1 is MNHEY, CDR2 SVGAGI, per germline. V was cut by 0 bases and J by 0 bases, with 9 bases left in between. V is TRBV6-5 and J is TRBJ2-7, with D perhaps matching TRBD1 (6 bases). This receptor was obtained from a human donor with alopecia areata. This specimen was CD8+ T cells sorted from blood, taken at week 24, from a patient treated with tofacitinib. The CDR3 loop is CASSYSGTNSYEQYF. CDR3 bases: TGTGCCAGCAGTTACTCGGGGACAAACTCCTACGAGCAGTACTTC.